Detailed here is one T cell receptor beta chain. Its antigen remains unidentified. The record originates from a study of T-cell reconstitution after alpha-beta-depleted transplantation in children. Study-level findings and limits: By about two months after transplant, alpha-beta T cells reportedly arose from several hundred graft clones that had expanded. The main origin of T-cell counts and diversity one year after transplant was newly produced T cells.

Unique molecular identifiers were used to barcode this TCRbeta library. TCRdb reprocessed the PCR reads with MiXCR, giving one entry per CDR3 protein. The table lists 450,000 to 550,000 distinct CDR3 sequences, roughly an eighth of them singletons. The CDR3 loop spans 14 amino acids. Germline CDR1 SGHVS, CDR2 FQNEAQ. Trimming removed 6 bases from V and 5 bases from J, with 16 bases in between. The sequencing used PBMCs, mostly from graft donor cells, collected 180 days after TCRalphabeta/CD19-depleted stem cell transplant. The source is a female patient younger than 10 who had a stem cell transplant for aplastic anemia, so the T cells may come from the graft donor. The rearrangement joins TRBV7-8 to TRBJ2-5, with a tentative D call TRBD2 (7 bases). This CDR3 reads CASSLRGGTETQYF. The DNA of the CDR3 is TGTGCCAGCAGTTTAAGGGGGGGCACCGAGACCCAGTACTTC.